Below, 2 T cell receptor beta chains from the same sample are listed, as sequenced in a study of control samples from healthy donors and cancer patients. Here immunoSEQ multiplex PCR was the method, and the copy in TCRdb shows in-frame clones only, minus some. Of more than 95,000 clones in the sample, around 91% were seen once. Sequenced material: PBMCs. These receptors all stem from a woman aged 45 to 65 with colorectal cancer.

The gene calls are TRBV4-1 and TRBJ2-3, with 7 nucleotides matching TRBD2. V lost 3 bases, J lost 4 bases, and 16 bases stayed unmatched. Per the germline V gene, CDR1 is MGHRA and CDR2 is YSYEKL. The CDR3 contains 18 residues. CDR3 bases: TGCGCCAGCAGCCAGGGTCCAGCGGGGCGGGTATTTTCAGATACGCAGTATTTT. Translating it yields CASSQGPAGRVFSDTQYF.

The chain uses TRBV19 and TRBJ2-1; D call uncertain. In germline, CDR1 is LNHDA, CDR2 SQIVND (reference sequence). The CDR3 extends over 13 amino acids. V was shortened by 5 bases and J by 9 bases, with 14 bases between the two germline ends. Here the CDR3 reads CASSPGPRAEQFF. In DNA form, the CDR3 reads TGTGCCAGTAGTCCGGGCCCCCGGGCTGAGCAGTTCTTC.